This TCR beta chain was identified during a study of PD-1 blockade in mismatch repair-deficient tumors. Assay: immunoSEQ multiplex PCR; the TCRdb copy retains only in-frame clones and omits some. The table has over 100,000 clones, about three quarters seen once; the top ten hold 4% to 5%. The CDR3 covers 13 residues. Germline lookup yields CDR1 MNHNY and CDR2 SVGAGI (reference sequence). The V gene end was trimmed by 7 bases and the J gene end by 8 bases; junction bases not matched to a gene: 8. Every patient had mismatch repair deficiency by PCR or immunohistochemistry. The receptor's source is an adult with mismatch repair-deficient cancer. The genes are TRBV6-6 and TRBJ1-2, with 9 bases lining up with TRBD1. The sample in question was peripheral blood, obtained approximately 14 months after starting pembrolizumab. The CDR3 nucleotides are TGTGCCAGCATCCTCCGACAGGGGGACGGCTACACCTTC. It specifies CASILRQGDGYTF.